This T cell receptor (beta chain) was captured in a study of T cell responses to AZD1222 COVID-19 vaccine. The CDR3 has 13 amino acids. CDR1 MDHEN and CDR2 SYDVKM come from the germline V gene. Trimming left V 2 bases short and J 8 bases short, with 12 bases between. With regard to this clone: The antigen is unknown.

The table came from immunoSEQ multiplex PCR; TCRdb's copy has only in-frame clones and leaves some out. Of 170,000 or so clones in the sample, approximately 86% were seen once. Study-wide findings and caveats: The peak T cell response came first, and repertoires were sampled only after it.

Recipients boosted at about 4 weeks or about 12 weeks are pooled. V gene TRBV28 combines with J gene TRBJ1-2; D unresolved. The sequence came from an adult who received the AZD1222 COVID-19 vaccine. The material sequenced was peripheral blood, taken 28 days after the second AZD1222 dose. CDR3 nucleotide sequence: TGTGCCAGCAGTTTAAGGACCTCGATCGGCTACACCTTC. Residues: CASSLRTSIGYTF.